The 10 T cell receptor beta chains listed next were all sequenced from one sample in a study of shared clonotypes between healthy human individuals. Measured with immunoSEQ multiplex PCR; TCRdb has only the in-frame clones, and not every one. The sample shows fewer than 1.8 million clones, less than 99% of them seen only once. The sequenced sample consisted of naive CD4+ T cells sorted from blood. Subset in this sample: CD45RA+ positively selected. These receptors all come from a man aged 25-45 years in good health.

The rearrangement joins TRBV4-3 to TRBJ1-4; 7 nucleotides align to TRBD1. The germline CDR1 and CDR2 sequences are LGHNA and YSLEER. The CDR3 has 16 amino acids. Losses at the gene ends were 3 bases for V and 7 bases for J; bases not matched to a gene: 11. As DNA, the CDR3 is TGCGCCAGCAGCCATACACAGGGGCGAACTCTTGAAAAACTGTTTTTT. Translation gives CASSHTQGRTLEKLFF.

The gene calls are TRBV9 and TRBJ1-2; 10 positions match TRBD1. The length of the CDR3 is 15 residues. The V gene's germline CDR1 is SGDLS and CDR2 YYNGEE. Trimming removed 1 base from V and 5 bases from J; junction bases left unmatched: 5. This CDR3 is CASSVWTGGSYGYTF. The CDR3 DNA reads as TGTGCCAGCAGCGTATGGACAGGGGGTAGTTATGGCTACACCTTC.

The J gene is TRBJ1-4, the V gene TRBV7-8; D call uncertain. CDR1 and CDR2 from the germline V gene are SGHVS and FQNEAQ. Trimming shortened V by 1 base and J by 4 bases, and 10 bases separated the two germline ends. The CDR3 covers 15 residues. CDR3 bases: TGTGCCAGCAGCTTAGGGACCGGGCTTAATGAAAAACTGTTTTTT. It specifies CASSLGTGLNEKLFF. The entire variable domain, with the rest obtained from reference TRBV7-8 and TRBJ1-4, is as follows: GAGVSQSPRYKVAKRGQDVALRCDPISGHVSLFWYQQALGQGPEFLTYFQNEAQLDKSGLPSDRFFAERPEGSVSTLKIQRTQQEDSAVYLCASSLGTGLNEKLFFGSGTQLSVL.

This chain links TRBV7-9 with TRBJ2-3; 7 nucleotides line up with TRBD2. The V gene's germline CDR1 is SEHNR and CDR2 FQNEAQ (reference sequence). The CDR3 is 11 amino acids. V gave up 6 bases and J gave up 14 bases; unmatched junction bases: 8. CDR3 sequence: CASRPAGFLYF. CDR3 in DNA: TGTGCCAGCAGGCCAGCGGGATTCTTGTATTTT.

V gene TRBV18 combines with J gene TRBJ1-5; TRBD1 agrees at 7 bases. The V gene's germline CDR1 is KGHSH and CDR2 LQKENI. The CDR3 totals 14 residues. V lost 6 bases and J lost 6; bases outside the gene matches: 8. CDR3 coding DNA: TGTGCCAGCTCGCTGGACAGGCAAGGTCAGCCCCAGCATTTT. Encoded protein: CASSLDRQGQPQHF.

This chain joins TRBV12-5 and TRBJ1-1, with a tentative D call TRBD1 (6 bases). Germline CDR1 LGHNT, CDR2 FRNRAP. The CDR3 spans 19 residues. V was clipped by 5 bases and J by 4 bases, with 29 bases between them. In DNA, the CDR3 is TGTGCTAGTGGTCGCCGAAGCCCAGGGGATGTAGAAGGAACCACTGAAGCTTTCTTT. Its translation: CASGRRSPGDVEGTTEAFF.

The chain couples TRBV2 to TRBJ2-1, with 7 bases identical to TRBD1. With V trimmed by 7 bases and J by 9 bases, 6 bases remained unmatched. The germline CDR1 and CDR2 sequences are SNHLY and FYNNEI. This CDR3 is built from 12 residues. The CDR3 region is CASIRQGGEQFF. CDR3 sequence (DNA): TGTGCCAGCATCAGACAGGGCGGTGAGCAGTTCTTC. Combining the CDR3 with reference TRBV2 and TRBJ2-1 gives the whole variable domain EPEVTQTPSHQVTQMGQEVILRCVPISNHLYFYWYRQILGQKVEFLVSFYNNEISEKSEIFDDQFSVERPDGSNFTLKIRSTKLEDSAMYFCASIRQGGEQFFGPGTRLTVL.

The chain is built from TRBV21-1 and TRBJ2-7; the table assigns TRBD1, which was not confirmed against the DNA. TRBV21-1 is a pseudogene segment. The CDR3 sequence is 15 residues long. CDR3 protein: CASRIRDRSSYEQYF. The CDR3 DNA sequence: TGTGCCAGCAGGATCCGGGACAGGAGTTCCTACGAGCAGTACTTC.

This chain uses TRBV19 with TRBJ2-7, with TRBD2 matching 13 bases. The CDR3 totals 17 residues. The germline V gene has CDR1 LNHDA and CDR2 SQIVND (reference sequence). J was trimmed by 3 bases and V by 5 bases; bases with no gene match: 10. CDR3 nucleotide sequence: TGTGCCAGTAGTGAACCGGGACTAGCGGGGCTTCTCTACGAGCAGTACTTC. The encoded protein is CASSEPGLAGLLYEQYF.

The chain links TRBV10-3 to TRBJ2-7, with D perhaps TRBD1 (7 bases). Germline V lookup: CDR1 ENHRY, CDR2 SYGVKD. V was clipped by 6 bases and J by 4 bases, with 16 bases between them. This CDR3 comprises 14 residues. CDR3 nucleotides: TGTGCCATCAGCTCCAGGGGGGATTCATACGAGCAGTACTTC. Its translation is CAISSRGDSYEQYF.